The clone carrying this T cell receptor (beta chain) has just a few counts. As yet, its antigen is unknown. This sample was included in a study of post-analysis software for immune sequencing data. The germline V gene has CDR1 KGHSH and CDR2 LQKENI. The CDR3 has 13 amino acids. V lost 2 bases to trimming and J lost 3 bases, with 6 bases between them. Incorporated into the TCR beta cDNA libraries were unique molecular identifiers, which served to reduce PCR and sequencing biases. MiXCR, applied by TCRdb to the PCR reads, yields one record per CDR3 protein. Of more than 500,000 distinct CDR3 sequences listed, around a third are singletons. Study-wide results and limits: In patients, TRBV5-6, TRBV5-1 and TRBV20-1 belonged to roughly 5 TRBV segments found more frequently than in controls.

Sequenced material: blood. J is TRBJ2-3 and V is TRBV18; D unresolved. The sequence derives from a girl under 18 with multiple sclerosis. CDR3 residues: CASSPMATDTQYF. Here the CDR3 DNA reads TGTGCCAGCTCACCAATGGCGACAGATACGCAGTATTTT.